This TCR beta chain was obtained from a study of cytomegalovirus exposure and HLA in healthy donors (dated by TCRdb to about 2017). About the study as a whole: According to an earlier analysis of 587 of the donors, some 170 million T cells yielded roughly 100 million unique TCR beta sequences and approximately 280 Gb of sequence data. An early release covering more than 500 HLA-typed donors comprised about 320 gigabases of sequencing data and tens of millions of unique TCR sequences. The genetic ancestry cluster associated with self-reported Caucasian donors included around 76% of the approximately 410 genotyped donors. The study was designed to test whether signatures of past pathogen exposure could be identified by cataloging public T cell receptors. The study profiled the T cell repertoires of hundreds of subjects by immunosequencing and related them to cytomegalovirus serostatus. Along with the approximately 650-subject first cohort, a separate validation cohort of over a hundred different subjects was used. High-throughput TCR immunosequencing, statistical association of individual TCRs with disease status, and machine learning were combined to predict cytomegalovirus infection status. In a later analysis, previously published TCR beta repertoires from several hundred donors were re-analyzed and high-resolution HLA genotyping was added so that TCR occurrence patterns could be studied. The later analysis used no new phenotypic data to find candidate immune exposures, relying instead on TCR beta sequences and their occurrence across donors. An earlier analysis of several hundred of the donors applied high-throughput TCR beta sequencing to assess whether each TCR beta V gene segment acted as functional or pseudogenic. Donor age, sex, ethnicity and CMV serostatus were compiled together with the repertoire data. Genome-wide SNP genotypes for about three fifths of the roughly 670 donors were used in a later genetic analysis, which treated that subset as a discovery cohort. All discovery cohort repertoires had been generated on a single sequencing platform. HLA typing included class I and class II loci at four-digit resolution. Typing coverage varied by locus: about 620-630 donors for A, B, C, DRB1 and DQB1; more than 500 for DQA1; over 600 for DPA1; under 490 for DPB1. Because of strong linkage in the cohort, roughly five DR-DQ haplotypes were treated as single units for association and clustering. Across approximately 400 genotyped donors of the cohort, an average of about 200,000 unique TCR beta nucleotide sequences per donor were sequenced, and 15% to 20% of those sequences were non-productive. Beyond this particular receptor, the publication reports: Linkage disequilibrium might explain the correlated functional status among segregating V segments, but an unknown experimental factor could not be excluded. The authors suggested that the approach could potentially be extended to other disease states and immunological phenotypes. The cohort was sequenced for TCR beta chains only, and without alpha or paired-chain data the features that could be detected were limited. Most TCR sequences were seen in very few donors, while some public TCRs were found in many individuals. The 87-base-pair reads could not distinguish some IMGT-functional V segments, including TRBV6-2 and TRBV6-3, so those segments were excluded. The only immune exposure information available for the cohort was CMV serostatus. In the study, 150 to 200 TCR beta chains were listed as associated with cytomegalovirus. According to a later analysis, parvovirus B19, influenza, CMV and Epstein-Barr virus appeared linked to several top co-occurrence clusters. In a later analysis, HLA-associated TCR beta chains were found to be more clonally expanded and to have lower generation probabilities than equally common non-associated chains. A cluster of highly shared sequence variants was judged likely to represent a technical artifact of the sequencing pipeline. In vitro tests confirmed that a few of the cytomegalovirus-associated TCR beta chains recognize cytomegalovirus antigens. A further reported finding was that TCR beta sequences accurately predicted the HLA-A and HLA-B alleles for most subjects in the first cohort. According to a later genetic analysis, donors in an Asian-associated ancestry cluster had fewer N-insertions in productive TCRs than the roughly 670-donor mean. In a later genetic analysis, a missense DCLRE1C variant was associated with V-gene and J-gene trimming of TCR beta chains, and the association was replicated in an independent cohort. Because counts were too low, 15 to 20 rarely observed V segments, including chromosome 9 orphons, were excluded from the earlier analysis of some 540 of the donors. At a false discovery rate of 0.05, a later analysis linked under 20,000 TCR beta sequences to specific HLA alleles. A later analysis found that most CMV-associated TCR beta chains appeared HLA-restricted, with HLA associations seemingly driven largely by CMV exposure. Cytomegalovirus status was reported to be diagnosed by the classifier with high specificity and sensitivity in both the original and validation cohorts. HLA typing was unavailable for some donors at each locus, so association tests used only the typed subset. In an earlier analysis of about 540 of the donors, most TCR beta V segments were observed in productive rearrangements about 87% or about 30% of the time, broadly matching IMGT annotations. Roughly uniform sequencing depth across donors was assumed in presence/absence analyses, although this assumption may not hold. Assigning TCR associations to individual alleles was difficult when HLA alleles, especially DR and DQ, strongly co-occurred. A later analysis found that TCR association rates varied across HLA loci, with DRB1 alleles showing the most associated TCRs and HLA-C alleles the fewest.

The library was obtained by the immunoSEQ multiplex PCR assay. The multiplex PCR relied on a mix of 60 forward primers for TCR Vbeta segments and 13 reverse primers for TCR Jbeta segments. A multiplex PCR assay on genomic DNA amplified the CDR3 region of rearranged TCR beta genes. The Illumina HiSeq System was used to sequence the amplified TCR beta libraries as 87-base-pair reads. As for how the authors treated the data: Across the 600 to 700 repertoires, a later analysis counted some 81 million unique TCR beta chains, around 11 million of which were shared by at least two donors. A nearest-neighbor algorithm error-corrected the raw reads and collapsed the reads into unique sequences, merging closely related sequences to remove PCR and sequencing errors. CDR3 sequences were aligned to IMGT reference sequences to assign V, D and J gene segments. For a sequence to be retained, a match of at least six nucleotides to both a V gene segment and a J gene segment was required. A rearrangement was called productive if the CDR3 had no stop codons and remained in frame with V and J, and every other rearrangement was called non-productive. Following IMGT convention, CDR3 was defined as the stretch from the second conserved V-encoded cysteine to the conserved J-encoded phenylalanine. Sequences without an unambiguous match to a single V gene segment were excluded from the earlier analysis of approximately 600 of the donors. In an earlier analysis of around 600 of the donors, V segments were called functional above 56.7% productive rearrangements and were called segregating when the between-donor standard deviation exceeded 5%. A statistical classification framework was built for diagnosing cytomegalovirus status from the catalog of TCR beta chain sequences. A later analysis assigned V and J genes by comparing TCR nucleotide sequences with IMGT/GENE-DB human TR gene sequences. A later analysis assigned CDR3 sequences and most-parsimonious VDJ recombination scenarios with the TCRdist pipeline. In a later analysis, each TCR beta chain was defined by its CDR3 amino acid sequence together with its V-gene family, and reads without a unique V-gene family were excluded. To address suspected cross-contamination and a sequencing artifact, a later analysis removed 550 to 750 highly shared, low-generation-probability nucleotide sequences. A later analysis calculated a clonal expansion index for each public chain from normalized within-repertoire ranks of inferred template counts. Generation probabilities in a later analysis came from a VDJ recombination model fitted to out-of-frame rearrangements, and those results were checked against IGoR. In a later analysis, TCR-TCR, TCR-HLA and TCR-CMV co-occurrence was scored with hypergeometric tests, and a repertoire-size bias correction was applied to TCR pairs. In a later analysis, false discovery rates were estimated by permuting HLA or CMV assignments 20 times. A later analysis grouped co-occurring TCRs with DBSCAN, adding TCRdist sequence similarity when clustering within HLA-allele-positive subsets. Repertoires with fewer than 30,000 or more than 120,000 public chains were left out of co-occurrence clustering, as were five repertoires with anomalous nucleotide sharing. TCRdb limited this immuneACCESS table to in-frame rearrangements with V and J called. A share of clones is missing; checked studies link under half to unresolved V genes, and the rest is unexplained. V and J calls and clone size come straight from that table; D and trimming were deduced from the DNA. For this sample there are fewer than 250,000 clones; approximately 78% appear just once. Around 4% of the sample is taken by the ten largest.

The cysteine opens and the phenylalanine closes a CDR3 of 13 amino acids. Only the CDR3 DNA is retained, 39 bases long and in frame from the first base. V is trimmed back by 4 bases and J by 0 bases, and the junction contains 0 bases that no gene match accounts for. From the germline V gene, CDR1 is MNHEY and CDR2 is SVGAGI. The cohort consisted of 666 healthy bone marrow donors. At the time of sampling, every cohort member was nominally healthy, though immune exposures that went unrecorded were likely present. The donor was CMV seronegative and belonged to the group of 380 or so seronegative cohort members. Every donor gave a peripheral blood sample, and the peripheral blood mononuclear cells from that sample were used for TCR beta sequencing. Genomic DNA extraction from the blood cell samples was performed with the Qiagen DNeasy Blood Extraction Kit. To note about this clone: The target of this receptor is not known. No base qualities exist here, and no much larger clone lies one base off it.

This TCR was sampled from a male donor in good health and CMV-seronegative. The rearranged segments are TRBV6-5 and TRBJ2-7, and 7 junctional nucleotides match TRBD2. What was sequenced was PBMCs. The CDR3 region: CASSSGGSYEQYF. At the DNA level, the sequence is TGTGCCAGCAGTTCGGGGGGCTCCTACGAGCAGTACTTC.